The 27 T cell receptor beta chains presented below share a single source sample, sequenced in a study of blood T cell repertoires in COVID-19. Profiled with immunoSEQ multiplex PCR; TCRdb holds only in-frame clones, not every one. The sample has about 120,000 clones; roughly 83% are singletons. Sequencing was performed on peripheral blood. These receptors came from an elderly woman with acute or convalescent COVID-19.

For this clone: One end of the junction does not line up with germline, which may come from a read error. The CDR3 here is CASGLVPVDYGYTF. CDR3 sequence (DNA): TGTGCCAGCGGCTTGGTACCAGTGGACTATGGCTACACCTTC. This chain uses TRBV5-6 with TRBJ1-2, with unresolved D. This CDR3 is 14 amino acids long. Germline CDR1 and CDR2: SGHDT and YYEEEE.

V usage is TRBV6-2 or TRBV6-3 and J usage is TRBJ1-4; D not resolved. CDR1 and CDR2 (germline): MNHEY, SVGEGT. Deletions cut 1 base from V and 0 bases from J, with 9 bases between. The CDR3 sequence is 16 residues long. CDR3 protein: CASSYWSLTTNEKLFF. The CDR3 DNA reads as TGTGCCAGCAGTTACTGGAGCCTTACAACTAATGAAAAACTGTTTTTT.

This chain joins TRBV28 and TRBJ2-5; D not resolved. The CDR3 runs to 11 residues. V dropped 4 bases and J dropped 2 bases, with 2 bases sitting between them. The V gene's germline CDR1 is MDHEN and CDR2 SYDVKM. CDR3 nucleotides: TGTGCCAGCAGTTCGCAAGAGACCCAGTACTTC. Translating it yields CASSSQETQYF.

The chain's CDR3 is CASPRGELFF. CDR3 coding DNA: TGTGCCAGCCCTAGGGGGGAGCTGTTTTTT. The chain links TRBV12-3 or TRBV12-4 to TRBJ2-2, with D uncertain. Trimming pared 8 bases from V and 8 bases from J, leaving 6 bases between. This CDR3 is 10 amino acids long.

V is TRBV4-2 and J is TRBJ2-3, with 12 bases that match TRBD2. Germline V gives CDR1 LGHNA, CDR2 YNFKEQ. The CDR3 runs to 19 residues. V lost 0 bases and J lost 4; bases outside the gene matches: 11. CDR3 DNA sequence: TGTGCCAGCAGCCAAGAAGGTCCTAGCGGGAGGGTTGGGGCAGATACGCAGTATTTT. Protein product: CASSQEGPSGRVGADTQYF.

The CDR3 DNA is TGTGCCAGCAGCCCGCGTCCGGGACTAGCGGGAAGCTCCTACGAGCAGTACTTC. Amino acids: CASSPRPGLAGSSYEQYF. The V call is TRBV11-2, the J call TRBJ2-7; 13 nucleotides agree with TRBD2. V lost 5 bases, J lost 0 bases, and 10 bases stayed unmatched. The CDR3 spans 18 residues. Germline V gene data show CDR1 as SGHAT and CDR2 as FQNNGV.

The gene calls are TRBV2 and TRBJ1-5; D perhaps matches TRBD1 (6 bases). The CDR3 loop spans 12 amino acids. The germline gives CDR1 SNHLY, CDR2 FYNNEI. Trimming took 7 bases from V and 5 from J, leaving 9 bases between them. DNA of the CDR3: TGTGCCAGCACATACAGGGATCAGCCCCAGCATTTT. It yields the protein CASTYRDQPQHF.

This chain joins TRBV6-1 and TRBJ2-7; tentative D call: TRBD2 (6 bases). Between the trimmed V and J ends, which lost 2 bases and 5 bases, there was a span of 16 bases. Germline CDR1 reads MNHNS; CDR2 reads SASEGT. This CDR3 contains 15 residues. The CDR3 region is CASSENSGSFHEQYF. The CDR3 DNA reads TGTGCCAGCAGTGAAAATAGCGGCTCCTTCCACGAGCAGTACTTC.

The chain links TRBV5-1 to TRBJ2-5; 10 bases align to TRBD2. With V trimmed by 0 bases and J by 0 bases, 8 bases remained unmatched. Germline lookup yields CDR1 SGHRS and CDR2 YFSETQ. The CDR3 is 18 residues long. The CDR3 nucleotides read TGCGCCAGCAGCTTGGAGGCTAGCGGGGGCGGGTACCAAGAGACCCAGTACTTC. Translated: CASSLEASGGGYQETQYF.

The chain joins TRBV2 to TRBJ1-2, with 10 bases identical to TRBD1. The ends lost 7 bases at V and 6 bases at J; junction bases unmatched: 5. The germline gives CDR1 SNHLY, CDR2 FYNNEI. CDR3 size: 13 residues. The CDR3 DNA reads TGTGCCAGCACCTGGGACAGGGGAGATGGCTACACCTTC. Translation gives CASTWDRGDGYTF.

V gene TRBV24-1 combines with J gene TRBJ2-5; 9 nucleotides match TRBD2. CDR1 and CDR2 from the germline V gene are KGHDR and SFDVKD. The CDR3 has 16 residues. J gave up 5 bases and V 3 bases, and 9 bases lay outside the gene matches. The CDR3 DNA sequence: TGTGCCACCAGTGATCGATGCCCCGGGACTAGCGAGACCCAGTACTTC. Translating it yields CATSDRCPGTSETQYF.

The chain uses TRBV6-1 and TRBJ1-6; 7 positions match TRBD1. Per germline, CDR1 MNHNS and CDR2 SASEGT. J lost 8 bases, V lost 1 base, and 2 bases had no gene match. This CDR3 contains 14 residues. CDR3 DNA sequence: TGTGCCAGCAGTGAAGGACAGGGATATTCACCCCTCCACTTT. Protein product: CASSEGQGYSPLHF.

The rearrangement uses TRBV6-2 or TRBV6-3 and TRBJ2-7; TRBD2 matches at 10 bases. The CDR3 contains 15 residues. Germline CDR1 is MNHEY and CDR2 is SVGEGT. V was clipped by 6 bases and J by 8 bases; unmatched bases: 13. The CDR3 is CASSSTLAGVSQQYF. The CDR3 bases are TGTGCCAGCAGCTCCACCCTAGCGGGGGTTTCACAGCAGTACTTC.

This chain's CDR3 is CASSSTGQGNYEQYF. CDR3 bases: TGTGCCAGCAGCAGTACGGGACAGGGGAACTACGAGCAGTACTTC. This rearrangement joins TRBV21-1 to TRBJ2-7; the DNA was not compared with TRBD1, the D call given in the table. TRBV21-1 is recorded as a pseudogene. The CDR3 runs 15 residues.

The V and J genes are TRBV28 and TRBJ1-2; maybe TRBD1 (5 bases). The germline V and J ends were trimmed by 5 bases and 5 bases, with 9 bases remaining between them. The CDR3 totals 12 residues. The germline V gene encodes CDR1 MDHEN and CDR2 SYDVKM. CDR3 nucleotides: TGTGCCAGCAGTCGGGGGAATTATGGCTACACCTTC. This sequence encodes CASSRGNYGYTF.

This rearrangement joins TRBV7-8 to TRBJ2-2; TRBD1 might be the D (6 bases). V lost 0 bases, J lost 4 bases, and 6 bases lay in between. The CDR3 is 14 residues long. The germline CDR1 and CDR2 sequences are SGHVS and FQNEAQ. The CDR3 coding sequence is TGTGCCAGCAGCTTAGCAGGGGGCACCGGGGAGCTGTTTTTT. It codes for CASSLAGGTGELFF.

The rearrangement links TRBV15 to TRBJ1-2, with TRBD1 identical over 8 bases. Germline V gene sequence: CDR1 LNHNV, CDR2 YYDKDF (reference sequence). The trim removed 4 bases at V and 6 bases at J, leaving 7 bases unmatched. This CDR3 region has 14 residues. CDR3 DNA: TGTGCCACCAGCAATTCCAGGGGGCCAGATGGCTACACCTTC. Translation gives CATSNSRGPDGYTF.

The count of this clone is one. This chain uses TRBV10-1 with TRBJ1-3, with 7 bases matching TRBD1. CDR3 length: 14 amino acids. The ends lost 6 bases at V and 1 base at J; junction bases unmatched: 3. Germline CDR1 reads WNHNN; CDR2 reads SYGVQD (reference sequence). The CDR3 coding sequence is TGCGCCAGCAGCCCGGGACAGTCTGGAAACACCATATATTTT. As protein: CASSPGQSGNTIYF.

The DNA of the CDR3 is TGCAGCGTTGGAAGGAGTTGGGCTGAAGCTTTCTTT. Protein product: CSVGRSWAEAFF. The chain couples TRBV29-1 to TRBJ1-1; the D is unclear. The CDR3 has 12 amino acids. The V gene's germline CDR1 is SQVTM and CDR2 ANQGSEA. Between the trimmed V and J ends, which lost 4 bases and 6 bases, there was a span of 12 bases.

This clone occurred once. CDR3 sequence reads: CASSPGTGGGLGGDTQYF. The CDR3 DNA sequence: TGTGCCAGCAGCCCGGGGACAGGGGGCGGTTTGGGAGGAGATACGCAGTATTTT. The chain joins TRBV5-6 to TRBJ2-3; 12 bases align to TRBD1. Losses at the gene ends were 4 bases for V and 5 bases for J; bases not matched to a gene: 14. CDR3 length: 18 amino acids. Germline values: CDR1 SGHDT, CDR2 YYEEEE.

The chain is built from TRBV10-3 and TRBJ1-3, with D perhaps TRBD1 (5 bases). Germline V gives CDR1 ENHRY, CDR2 SYGVKD. Trimming removed 0 bases from V and 0 bases from J, with 6 bases in between. The CDR3 has 15 amino acids. The CDR3 protein is CAISESRGSGNTIYF. The CDR3 nucleotides read TGTGCCATCAGTGAGTCTAGGGGCTCTGGAAACACCATATATTTT.

This clone was picked up many times. This chain joins TRBV7-9 and TRBJ1-3, with 7 positions matching TRBD1. The CDR3 length is 18 residues. V lost 4 bases to trimming and J lost 0 bases; unmatched junction nucleotides: 12. Germline V gene lookup returns CDR1 SEHNR and CDR2 FQNEAQ (reference sequence). CDR3 nucleotide sequence: TGTGCCAGCAGCTCAAACCGGGGACAGCCAACCTCTGGAAACACCATATATTTT. This encodes CASSSNRGQPTSGNTIYF.

CDR3 sequence (DNA): TGTGCCAGCAGCTTAGACAGGGTAGGGACTGAAGCTTTCTTT. Translating it yields CASSLDRVGTEAFF. V is TRBV7-2 and J is TRBJ1-1; D is perhaps TRBD1 (6 bases). The CDR3 runs 14 residues. The germline V and J ends were trimmed by 1 base and 5 bases, with 11 bases remaining between them. CDR1 and CDR2 from the germline V gene are SGHTA and FQGNSA.

The chain carries TRBV5-1 and TRBJ2-1; D uncertain. The V gene's germline CDR1 is SGHRS and CDR2 YFSETQ. The V and J ends lost 5 bases and 2 bases respectively, with 14 bases between them. The CDR3 contains 15 residues. The CDR3 is CASRTDPAAYNEQFF. DNA of the CDR3: TGCGCCAGCAGAACCGACCCGGCGGCCTACAATGAGCAGTTCTTC.

This chain joins TRBV5-1 and TRBJ2-1; D possibly corresponds to TRBD2 (5 bases). V was shortened by 0 bases and J by 10 bases, with 11 bases between the two germline ends. The CDR3 sequence is 13 residues long. Germline lookup yields CDR1 SGHRS and CDR2 YFSETQ. This CDR3 is CASSLAELGEQFF. CDR3 in DNA: TGCGCCAGCAGCTTGGCCGAACTAGGGGAGCAGTTCTTC.

The chain recombines TRBV18 with TRBJ1-1; the match to TRBD1 covers 7 bases. Per the germline V gene, CDR1 is KGHSH and CDR2 is LQKENI. CDR3 length: 15 amino acids. Unmatched junction bases numbered 8, after V lost 3 bases and J lost 4 bases. The CDR3 region is CASSPLGQVFTEAFF. The CDR3 nucleotides are TGTGCCAGCTCACCCCTCGGACAGGTGTTCACTGAAGCTTTCTTT. The full variable domain, its missing parts supplied by reference TRBV18 and TRBJ1-1, is NAGVMQNPRHLVRRRGQEARLRCSPMKGHSHVYWYRQLPEEGLKFMVYLQKENIIDESGMPKERFSAEFPKEGPSILRIQQVVRGDSAAYFCASSPLGQVFTEAFFGQGTRLTVV.

The genes are TRBV5-1 and TRBJ2-7; 9 nucleotides align to TRBD1. V was pared by 0 bases and J by 4 bases, with 8 bases of the junction left unmatched. The CDR3 has 16 residues. Germline values: CDR1 SGHRS, CDR2 YFSETQ. CDR3 DNA: TGCGCCAGCAGCTTGGGTTTCCGGACAGGGGCGTACGAGCAGTACTTC. It is translated as CASSLGFRTGAYEQYF.